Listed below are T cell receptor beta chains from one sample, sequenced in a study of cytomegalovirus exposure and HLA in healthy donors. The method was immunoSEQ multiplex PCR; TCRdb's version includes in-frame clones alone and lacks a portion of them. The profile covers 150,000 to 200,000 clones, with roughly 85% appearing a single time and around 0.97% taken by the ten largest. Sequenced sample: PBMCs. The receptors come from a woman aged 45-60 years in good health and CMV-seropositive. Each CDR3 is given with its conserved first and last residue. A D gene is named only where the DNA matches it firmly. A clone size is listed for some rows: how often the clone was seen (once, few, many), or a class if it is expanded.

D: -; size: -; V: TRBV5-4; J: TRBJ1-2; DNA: TGTGCCAGCAGCTCGATCGGCGGACGACTAATCTATGGCTACACCTTC; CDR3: CASSSIGGRLIYGYTF
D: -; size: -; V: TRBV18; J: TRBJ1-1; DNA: TGTGCCAGCTCACCAAGTGCGGTGAACACTGAAGCTTTCTTT; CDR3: CASSPSAVNTEAFF
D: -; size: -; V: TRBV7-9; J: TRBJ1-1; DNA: TGTGCCAGCAACTTAGGGGCGGGTGAAGCTTTCTTT; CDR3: CASNLGAGEAFF
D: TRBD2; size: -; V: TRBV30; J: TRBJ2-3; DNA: TGTGCCTGGAGTGTTGGCGGGGGGGGAATTACAGATACGCAGTATTTT; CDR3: CAWSVGGGGITDTQYF
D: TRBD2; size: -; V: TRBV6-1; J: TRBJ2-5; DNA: TGTGCCAGCAGTGCCCTAGCGGGGGGGCAAGAGACCCAGTACTTC; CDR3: CASSALAGGQETQYF
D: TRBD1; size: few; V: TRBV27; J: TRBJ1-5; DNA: TGTGCCAGCAGCGTGCAGGGGGCAGGCAATCAGCCCCAGCATTTT; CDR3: CASSVQGAGNQPQHF
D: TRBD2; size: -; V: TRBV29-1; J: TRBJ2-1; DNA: TGCAGCGTCCTACCGGGACTAGCCAACAATGAGCAGTTCTTC; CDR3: CSVLPGLANNEQFF
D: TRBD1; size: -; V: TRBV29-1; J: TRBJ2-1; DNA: TGCAGCGTTCCTGGACAGGGGCCATACAATGAGCAGTTCTTC; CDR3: CSVPGQGPYNEQFF
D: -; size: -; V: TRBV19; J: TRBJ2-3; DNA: TGTGCCAGTAGTATCTGGAGGGTACGAGATACGCAGTATTTT; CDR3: CASSIWRVRDTQYF
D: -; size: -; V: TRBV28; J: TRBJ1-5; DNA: TGTGCCAGCAGTTTGGACAGACCCAATCAGCCCCAGCATTTT; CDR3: CASSLDRPNQPQHF
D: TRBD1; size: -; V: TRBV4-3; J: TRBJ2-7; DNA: TGCGCCAGCAGCCAAGCTTGGACAGGGGTTTCCTACGAGCAGTACTTC; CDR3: CASSQAWTGVSYEQYF
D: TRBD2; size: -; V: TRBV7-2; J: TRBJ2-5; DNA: TGTGCCAGCAGAGTCAGCGGGGGACTCCAAGAGACCCAGTACTTC; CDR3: CASRVSGGLQETQYF
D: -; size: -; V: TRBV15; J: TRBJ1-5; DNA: TGTGCCACCAGCAGCTACAATCAGCCCCAGCATTTT; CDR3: CATSSYNQPQHF
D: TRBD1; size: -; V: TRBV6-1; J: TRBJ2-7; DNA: TGTGCCAGCCTCGGGACAGGGACGTCCTACGAGCAGTACTTC; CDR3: CASLGTGTSYEQYF
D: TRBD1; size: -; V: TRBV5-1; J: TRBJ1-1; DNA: TGCGCCAGCAGCTTGGGACAGGGGGTGGCTGAAGCTTTCTTT; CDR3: CASSLGQGVAEAFF
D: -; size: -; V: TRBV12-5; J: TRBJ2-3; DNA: TGTGCTAGTGGTTTGATGGGAGAGACGACTAGCACAGATACGCAGTATTTT; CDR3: CASGLMGETTSTDTQYF
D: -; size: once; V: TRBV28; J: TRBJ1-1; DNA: TGTGCCAGCAGTTTAGTAAGCCCCTCGAACACTGAAGCTTTCTTT; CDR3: CASSLVSPSNTEAFF
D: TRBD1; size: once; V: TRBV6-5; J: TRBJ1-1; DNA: TGTGCCAGCAGTGCAACAGGGGGGAGTGAAGCTTTCTTT; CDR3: CASSATGGSEAFF
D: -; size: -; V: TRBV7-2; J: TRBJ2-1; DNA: TGTGCCAGCAGCCCACCCCGGAGTTCCCCCTACAATGAGCAGTTCTTC; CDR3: CASSPPRSSPYNEQFF
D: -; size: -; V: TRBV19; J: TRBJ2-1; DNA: TGTGCCAGTAGTATAGGGCTAGCTAATGAGCAGTTCTTC; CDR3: CASSIGLANEQFF
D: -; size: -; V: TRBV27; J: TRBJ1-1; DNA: TGTGCCAGCAGGGAGGGCGGTGTAAACACTGAAGCTTTCTTT; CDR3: CASREGGVNTEAFF
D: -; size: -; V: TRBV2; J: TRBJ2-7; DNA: TGTGCCAGCGTGGAGGGGCAGACCTACGAGCAGTACTTC; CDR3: CASVEGQTYEQYF
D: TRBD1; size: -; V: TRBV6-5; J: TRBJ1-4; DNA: TGTGCCAGCAGACGAAACAGGGGGCTTTCTGAAAAACTGTTTTTT; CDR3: CASRRNRGLSEKLFF
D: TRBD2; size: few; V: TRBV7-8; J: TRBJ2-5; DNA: TGTGCCAGCAGCTTAGCTTCCGCTAGCGGGAGTATGCCCCGAGAGACCCAGTACTTC; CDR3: CASSLASASGSMPRETQYF
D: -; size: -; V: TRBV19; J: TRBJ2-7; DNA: TGTGCCAGTAGACGGGGGACCGCAGGTTCCTACGAGCAGTACTTC; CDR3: CASRRGTAGSYEQYF
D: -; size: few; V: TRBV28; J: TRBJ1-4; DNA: TGTGCCAGCAGTCCCAGAACAACTAATGAAAAACTGTTTTTT; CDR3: CASSPRTTNEKLFF
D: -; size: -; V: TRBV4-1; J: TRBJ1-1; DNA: TGCGCCAGCAGCCAAGCAGGGTTCGGAGACACTGAAGCTTTCTTT; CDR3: CASSQAGFGDTEAFF
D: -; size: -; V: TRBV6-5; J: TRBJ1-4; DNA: TGTGCCAGCAGTTACACGGGAGCAACTAATGAAAAACTGTTTTTT; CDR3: CASSYTGATNEKLFF
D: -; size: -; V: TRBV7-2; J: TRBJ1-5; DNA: TGTGCCAGCAGCTTAGCCCAGAATCAGCCCCAGCATTTT; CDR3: CASSLAQNQPQHF
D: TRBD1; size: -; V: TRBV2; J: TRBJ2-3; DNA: TGTGCCAGCAGTGAGGACCGGGACAGGGTGACAGATACGCAGTATTTT; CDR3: CASSEDRDRVTDTQYF
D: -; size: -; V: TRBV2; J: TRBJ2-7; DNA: TGTGCCAGCAGGGCCCTCCAGGGGATCTACGAGCAGTACTTC; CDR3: CASRALQGIYEQYF
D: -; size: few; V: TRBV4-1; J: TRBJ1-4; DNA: TGCGCCAGCAGCCAAGGGTCCCAGGAAAAACTGTTTTTT; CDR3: CASSQGSQEKLFF
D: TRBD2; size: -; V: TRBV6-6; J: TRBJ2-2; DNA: TGTGTGACTAGCGGACCGTTCAACACCGGGGAGCTGTTTTTT; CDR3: CVTSGPFNTGELFF
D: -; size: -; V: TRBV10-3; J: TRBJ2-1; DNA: TGTGCCATCAGTGCCCCACTACAGGGTTCCTACAATGAGCAGTTCTTC; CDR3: CAISAPLQGSYNEQFF
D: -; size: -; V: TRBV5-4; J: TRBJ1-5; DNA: TGTGCCAGCAGCTTGGCCGTCCGGGGACAGCCCCAGCATTTT; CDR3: CASSLAVRGQPQHF
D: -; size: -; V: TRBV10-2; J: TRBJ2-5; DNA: TGCGCCAGCAGTGGGGGGCAGTTTAAGGGAGCGGAGACCCAGTACTTC; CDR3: CASSGGQFKGAETQYF
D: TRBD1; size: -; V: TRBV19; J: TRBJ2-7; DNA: TGTGCCAGTAGCGAGGTGACAGGGAAATACGAGCAGTACTTC; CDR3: CASSEVTGKYEQYF
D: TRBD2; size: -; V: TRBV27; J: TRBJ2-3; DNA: TGTGCCAGCAGTTTATCAAGGTCTAGCGGGGTAGGGGATACGCAGTATTTT; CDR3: CASSLSRSSGVGDTQYF
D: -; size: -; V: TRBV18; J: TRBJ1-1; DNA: TGTGCCAGCTCACAGACGACAGGATCGAACACTGAAGCTTTCTTT; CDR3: CASSQTTGSNTEAFF
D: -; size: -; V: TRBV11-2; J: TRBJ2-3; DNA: TGTGCCAGCAGCCAGGGGTTGGGGAATCCAGATACGCAGTATTTT; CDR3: CASSQGLGNPDTQYF
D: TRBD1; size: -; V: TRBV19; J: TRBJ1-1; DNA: TGTGCCAGTAGTATACCAAGTTCGAGGACAGGGTACGCCACTGAAGCTTTCTTT; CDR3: CASSIPSSRTGYATEAFF
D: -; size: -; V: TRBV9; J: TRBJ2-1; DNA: TGTGCCAGCAGCATAGGAGGCACCTACAATGAGCAGTTCTTC; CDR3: CASSIGGTYNEQFF
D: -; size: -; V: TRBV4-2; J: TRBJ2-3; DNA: TGTGCCAGCAGCCAAGACGATAGAGGGGATACGCAGTATTTT; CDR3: CASSQDDRGDTQYF
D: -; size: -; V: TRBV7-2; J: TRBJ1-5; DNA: TGTGCCAGCAGCTCCTACCCGGGGCCCCAGCATTTT; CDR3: CASSSYPGPQHF
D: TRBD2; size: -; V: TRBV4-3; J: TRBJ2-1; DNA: TGCGCCAGCAGCCAAGATCAGGGCGGGAGAGGGGAAAATGAGCAGTTCTTC; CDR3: CASSQDQGGRGENEQFF
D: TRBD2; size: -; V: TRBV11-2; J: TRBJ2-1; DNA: TGTGCCAGCAGCTTAGGTAGCGGGGGGGCCTATGAGCAGTTCTTC; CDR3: CASSLGSGGAYEQFF
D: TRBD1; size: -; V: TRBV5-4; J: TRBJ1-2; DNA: TGTGCCAGCAGCGAGGGACAGGGAACTGACTATGGCTACACCTTC; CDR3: CASSEGQGTDYGYTF
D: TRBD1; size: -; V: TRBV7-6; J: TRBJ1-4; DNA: TGTGCCAGCAGCAAGACACCGGGACAGGGAAATGAAAAACTGTTTTTT; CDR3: CASSKTPGQGNEKLFF
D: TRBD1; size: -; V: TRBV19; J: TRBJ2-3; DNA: TGTGCCAGTAGTACAAACAGGGGACGAAGCACAGATACGCAGTATTTT; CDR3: CASSTNRGRSTDTQYF
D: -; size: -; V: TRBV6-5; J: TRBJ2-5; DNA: TGTGCCAGCAAATTCGGGGATTGGGAGACCCAGTACTTC; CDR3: CASKFGDWETQYF
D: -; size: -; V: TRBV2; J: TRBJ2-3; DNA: TGTGCCAGCAGTCCAACCCGACAGAGAACAGATACGCAGTATTTT; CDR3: CASSPTRQRTDTQYF
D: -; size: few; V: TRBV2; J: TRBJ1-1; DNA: TGTGCCAGCAGTGAACAGGGGCAGAACACTGAAGCTTTCTTT; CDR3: CASSEQGQNTEAFF